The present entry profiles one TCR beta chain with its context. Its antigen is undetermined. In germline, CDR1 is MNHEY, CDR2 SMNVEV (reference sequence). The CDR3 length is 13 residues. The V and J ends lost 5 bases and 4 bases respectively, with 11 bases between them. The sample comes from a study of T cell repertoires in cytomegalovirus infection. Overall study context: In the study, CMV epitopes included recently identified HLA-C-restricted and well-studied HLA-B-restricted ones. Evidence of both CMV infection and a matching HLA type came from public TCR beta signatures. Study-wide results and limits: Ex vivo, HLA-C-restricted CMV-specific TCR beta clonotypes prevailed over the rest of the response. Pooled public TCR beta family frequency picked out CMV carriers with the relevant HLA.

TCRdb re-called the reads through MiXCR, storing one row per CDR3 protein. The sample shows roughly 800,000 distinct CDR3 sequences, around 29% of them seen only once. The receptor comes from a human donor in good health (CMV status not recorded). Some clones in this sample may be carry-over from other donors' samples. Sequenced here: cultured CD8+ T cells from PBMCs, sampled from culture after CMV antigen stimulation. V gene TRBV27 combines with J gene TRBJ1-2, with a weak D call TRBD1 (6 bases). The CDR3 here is CASSEQGGYGYTF. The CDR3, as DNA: TGTGCCAGCAGTGAACAGGGAGGCTATGGCTACACCTTC.